The clone carrying this T cell receptor beta chain was observed a single time. The antigen is not known. PCR amplification relied on 60 Vbeta primers (plus 13 Jbeta primers). Assay used: immunoSEQ multiplex PCR; TCRdb lists only in-frame clones, some missing. This sample has approximately 160,000 clones, with about four fifths found just once. This sample was included in a study of cytomegalovirus exposure and HLA in healthy donors. Points from the study as a whole: In terms of immune exposure information, only CMV serostatus was available. Later analysis suggested links between common viral pathogens and several top significant clusters. A later analysis reportedly found that, within productive TCRs, an Asian-associated ancestry cluster had fewer N-insertions than the mean observed across the approximately 660 donors.

V gave up 11 bases and J gave up 4 bases, with 14 bases separating them. Germline-derived CDR1 and CDR2 are MNHNY and SVGAGI (reference sequence). The length of the CDR3 is 12 residues. This sequence joins TRBV6-6 and TRBJ2-5; D might be TRBD2 (6 bases). The sequencing input was PBMCs. This TCR came from a male donor in good health and CMV-seronegative. Here the CDR3 DNA reads TGTGCCGGAGGGGCCTTCAGAGAGACCCAGTACTTC. It yields the protein CAGGAFRETQYF.